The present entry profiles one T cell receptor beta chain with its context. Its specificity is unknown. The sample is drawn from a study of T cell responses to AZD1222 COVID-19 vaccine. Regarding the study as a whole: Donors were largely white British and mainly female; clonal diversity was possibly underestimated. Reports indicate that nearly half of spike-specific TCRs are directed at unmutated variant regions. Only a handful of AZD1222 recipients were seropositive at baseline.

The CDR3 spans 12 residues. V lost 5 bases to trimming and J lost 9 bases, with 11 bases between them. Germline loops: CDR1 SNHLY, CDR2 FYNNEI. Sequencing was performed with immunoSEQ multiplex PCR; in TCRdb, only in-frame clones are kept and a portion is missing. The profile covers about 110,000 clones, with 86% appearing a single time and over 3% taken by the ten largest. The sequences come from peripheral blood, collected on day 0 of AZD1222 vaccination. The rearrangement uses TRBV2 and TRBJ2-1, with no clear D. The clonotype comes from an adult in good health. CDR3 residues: CASSRQAAEQFF. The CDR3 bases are TGTGCCAGCAGTAGGCAGGCCGCTGAGCAGTTCTTC.